This TCR beta chain came from a study of Graves' ophthalmopathy and Graves' hyperthyroidism. The authors amplified TCR beta CDR3 regions from RNA transcripts. In the first round, RT-PCR was carried out with HTBI primers, and a multiplex PCR formed the second round. TCRdb redid the calling of the multiplex PCR reads with MiXCR, one entry per CDR3 protein. The data show 400,000 to 450,000 distinct CDR3 sequences, 20% to 25% seen once. This clonotype appeared a few times. Germline loops: CDR1 SGHRS, CDR2 YFSETQ. The V end lost 7 bases, the J end lost 2 bases, and 15 bases lay between the germline ends. The length of the CDR3 is 14 residues.

The chain combines TRBV5-1 with TRBJ2-5, with a weak D call TRBD2 (5 bases). This receptor was taken from a woman between 18 and 30 years old with stable Graves' hyperthyroidism. The specimen sequenced was peripheral blood. The CDR3 DNA reads TGCGCCAGCGTCTTAAGCGGAGGACAAGAGACCCAGTACTTC. This encodes CASVLSGGQETQYF.